The rows below give T cell receptor beta chains drawn from one sample of a study of Ad26.COV2.S vaccination and SARS-CoV-2 variants. Profiled with immunoSEQ multiplex PCR; TCRdb holds only in-frame clones, not every one. The table lists some 300,000 clones, approximately 80% of them singletons, with 2% to 2.5% in the top ten. Sequencing used peripheral blood, obtained in a trial of Ad26.COV2.S vaccine versus placebo. These TCRs come from a person aged 18 to 59 who received the Ad26.COV2.S COVID-19 vaccine or a placebo. Both conserved end residues are part of each CDR3. The order of the fields is J gene, V gene, CDR3 protein.

j_gene: TRBJ1-1; v_gene: TRBV29-1; CDR3aa: CSAPQVGDGEAFF
j_gene: TRBJ2-7; v_gene: TRBV7-2; CDR3aa: CASSLADGAYEQYF
j_gene: TRBJ2-7; v_gene: TRBV25-1; CDR3aa: CASSEGEYDEQYF
j_gene: TRBJ2-1; v_gene: TRBV5-1; CDR3aa: CASSLFGDSYNEQFF
j_gene: TRBJ2-7; v_gene: TRBV3-1/TRBV3-2; CDR3aa: CASSQVRGSSYEQYF
j_gene: TRBJ2-2; v_gene: TRBV3-1/TRBV3-2; CDR3aa: CATGPNLNTGELFF
j_gene: TRBJ1-6; v_gene: TRBV5-5; CDR3aa: CASSSGVEGWTGAFNSPLHF
j_gene: TRBJ2-7; v_gene: TRBV27; CDR3aa: CASSLTAGGPYEQYF
j_gene: TRBJ2-3; v_gene: TRBV28; CDR3aa: CASRPPTPPDTQYF
j_gene: TRBJ1-5; v_gene: TRBV4-1; CDR3aa: CASSQHSLQPQHF
j_gene: TRBJ1-2; v_gene: TRBV24-1; CDR3aa: CATSGYNNGYTF
j_gene: TRBJ2-1; v_gene: TRBV6-5; CDR3aa: CASKLDPGWPNEQFF
j_gene: TRBJ1-1; v_gene: TRBV27; CDR3aa: CASRTGLNTEAFF
j_gene: TRBJ2-7; v_gene: TRBV4-1; CDR3aa: CASSQAHASGSYYEQYF
j_gene: TRBJ2-6; v_gene: TRBV28; CDR3aa: CASSLSGLPSSGANVLTF
j_gene: TRBJ2-1; v_gene: TRBV3-1/TRBV3-2; CDR3aa: CASSQDGPPWRGGRNEQFF
j_gene: TRBJ1-6; v_gene: TRBV5-4; CDR3aa: CASSLIGGTPNSPLHF